The rows below give T cell receptor beta chains drawn from one sample of a study of cytomegalovirus exposure and HLA in healthy donors. Libraries were prepared by immunoSEQ multiplex PCR; TCRdb keeps only in-frame clonotypes and omits some of them. The sample gives 150,000 to 200,000 clones, roughly 70% of which show up once; around 3% is in the top ten. Sequences were obtained from PBMCs. Receptors originate from a woman aged 50 to 60 in good health and CMV-seropositive. Both conserved end residues are part of each CDR3. The D gene is left open where the match is weak. Only some rows state a clone size, as once, few, many or a class for expanded clones.

-	-	TRBV5-8	TRBJ1-6	TGTGCCAGCAGTCTGAATGGGGCGAACTCACCCCTCCACTTT	CASSLNGANSPLHF
TRBD1	once	TRBV30	TRBJ2-5	TGTGCCTGGAGCGTAGGAGACAGGGACCAAGAGACCCAGTACTTC	CAWSVGDRDQETQYF
-	-	TRBV6-5	TRBJ1-2	TGTGCCAGCACCCCGTCCCTGCGGGGCTATGGCTACACCTTC	CASTPSLRGYGYTF
TRBD2	-	TRBV5-1	TRBJ2-3	TGCGCCAGCAGTTATTCCGGGACTAGCGGGGGGCTCGGGTTAGATACGCAGTATTTT	CASSYSGTSGGLGLDTQYF
-	-	TRBV7-3	TRBJ1-2	TGTGCCAGCAGCCCGACAGGACAGCCGTATGGCTACACCTTC	CASSPTGQPYGYTF
TRBD1	-	TRBV5-1	TRBJ2-7	TGCGCCAGCAGCTTGACAGGGGGCGCCTACGAGCAGTACTTC	CASSLTGGAYEQYF
-	-	TRBV10-3	TRBJ1-3	TGTGCCTCCAGGGGTATGGGGACTGGAAACACCATATATTTT	CASRGMGTGNTIYF
TRBD2	-	TRBV9	TRBJ2-3	TGTGCCAGCAGCGTAGCTCCGGGGGGGGGCACAGATACGCAGTATTTT	CASSVAPGGGTDTQYF
-	-	TRBV9	TRBJ1-6	TGTGCCAGCAGCGTACTCCCCGGCCCGGGATCACCCCTCCACTTT	CASSVLPGPGSPLHF
-	-	TRBV12-5	TRBJ2-5	TGTGCTAGTGGTTTGGTATCATCGGGCCAAGAGACCCAGTACTTC	CASGLVSSGQETQYF